The 26 T cell receptor beta chains reported below all come from one sample, sequenced in a study of T cell responses to AZD1222 COVID-19 vaccine. Profiled with immunoSEQ multiplex PCR; TCRdb holds only in-frame clones, not every one. The sample lists roughly 120,000 clones; 80% to 90% were seen once. Sequenced material: peripheral blood, taken on day 0 of AZD1222 vaccination. These receptor sequences come from an adult in good health.

This rearrangement joins TRBV5-1 to TRBJ2-2; 10 bases match TRBD1. The trim removed 5 bases at V and 4 bases at J, leaving 8 bases unmatched. CDR1 is SGHRS, CDR2 YFSETQ, per germline. The length of the CDR3 is 16 residues. The DNA for the CDR3 is TGCGCCAGCAGTCAGAGACAGGGGGCAAGCACCGGGGAGCTGTTTTTT. This gives the protein CASSQRQGASTGELFF.

The rearrangement joins TRBV7-9 to TRBJ2-3; TRBD2 agrees at 11 bases. V lost 5 bases and J lost 1; bases outside the gene matches: 8. CDR3 length: 17 amino acids. Germline V gene lookup returns CDR1 SEHNR and CDR2 FQNEAQ (reference sequence). The CDR3 nucleotides read TGTGCCAGCAGCACCCGACTAGCGGGAATACGCACAGATACGCAGTATTTT. Its translation is CASSTRLAGIRTDTQYF.

The J gene is TRBJ1-6, the V gene TRBV9; 8 bases agree with TRBD1. CDR3 length equals 17 residues. Losses at the gene ends were 4 bases for V and 0 bases for J; bases not matched to a gene: 6. Germline-derived CDR1 and CDR2 are SGDLS and YYNGEE. The CDR3 bases are TGTGCCAGCAGCCCCTGGGACAGGAGCTCCTATAATTCACCCCTCCACTTT. Its translation: CASSPWDRSSYNSPLHF.

This clone was seen a few times. The chain links TRBV7-2 to TRBJ1-3; D is uncertain. The CDR3 is 13 residues long. Trimming cost V 1 base and J 10 bases, with 11 bases left between them. CDR1 is SGHTA, CDR2 FQGNSA, per germline. CDR3 region: CASSLDVGVTIYF. In nucleotides, the CDR3 is TGTGCCAGCAGCTTAGATGTGGGTGTGACCATATATTTT.

This sequence joins TRBV9 and TRBJ2-3; TRBD2 aligns across 8 bases. Trimming took 4 bases from V and 2 from J; bases not matched to a gene: 9. Germline CDR1 and CDR2: SGDLS and YYNGEE. This CDR3 region has 16 residues. Here the CDR3 reads CASSKGAGEDTDTQYF. The CDR3 nucleotides read TGTGCCAGCAGCAAAGGAGCGGGAGAAGACACAGATACGCAGTATTTT.

V usage is TRBV9 and J usage is TRBJ1-2, with 9 positions matching TRBD1. The length of the CDR3 is 13 residues. The trim removed 6 bases at V and 12 bases at J, leaving 12 bases unmatched. Germline V gene lookup returns CDR1 SGDLS and CDR2 YYNGEE. This CDR3 is CASTPRDRVLHTF. CDR3 in DNA: TGTGCCAGCACCCCTCGGGACAGGGTATTACACACCTTC.

This chain connects TRBV5-5 to TRBJ1-4, with D perhaps matching TRBD1 (5 bases). Germline V gene sequence: CDR1 SGHKS, CDR2 YYEKEE (reference sequence). Between the trimmed V and J ends, which lost 3 bases and 1 base, there was a span of 13 bases. The length of the CDR3 is 16 residues. The CDR3 sequence: CASSSHGGGTNEKLFF. CDR3 sequence (DNA): TGTGCCAGCAGCTCCCACGGGGGGGGAACTAATGAAAAACTGTTTTTT.

The rearrangement links TRBV18 to TRBJ1-2; D is perhaps TRBD1 (6 bases). The CDR3 extends over 17 amino acids. V was pared by 2 bases and J by 5 bases, with 21 bases between. Germline CDR1 KGHSH, CDR2 LQKENI. The DNA of the CDR3 is TGTGCCAGCTCACCAAGTCAGGTTTCAGGGGATTTATATGGCTACACCTTC. Its translation is CASSPSQVSGDLYGYTF.

This clone showed up just once. This chain links TRBV11-3 with TRBJ1-3; a possible D gene is TRBD1 (6 bases). The CDR3 length is 15 residues. Germline V gives CDR1 SGHNT, CDR2 YENEEA. Trimming cost V 3 bases and J 0 bases, with 9 bases left between them. The CDR3 spells CASSFGQNSGNTIYF. CDR3 nucleotide sequence: TGTGCCAGCAGCTTCGGACAGAACTCTGGAAACACCATATATTTT.

This chain connects TRBV27 to TRBJ1-5; no clear D gene. The V and J ends lost 8 bases and 7 bases respectively, with 12 bases between them. Germline V lookup: CDR1 MNHEY, CDR2 SMNVEV (reference sequence). This CDR3 is built from 12 residues. In DNA form, the CDR3 reads TGTGCCAGCTGGAAGGCGTGGCAGCCCCAGCATTTT. This codes for CASWKAWQPQHF.

This rearrangement joins TRBV3-1 (or the pseudogene TRBV3-2) to TRBJ1-2, with D unresolved. CDR3 length: 16 residues. V shed 4 bases and J shed 1 base, with 16 bases lying between them. Germline-derived CDR1 and CDR2 are LGHDT and YNNKEL (reference sequence). Here the CDR3 reads CASSRKGKGGNYGYTF. As DNA, the CDR3 is TGTGCCAGCAGCCGCAAGGGAAAGGGCGGTAACTATGGCTACACCTTC.

The CDR3 here is CASSPLNYGYTF. CDR3 bases: TGTGCCAGCAGCCCCCTGAACTATGGCTACACCTTC. The chain couples TRBV7-9 to TRBJ1-2; D gene uncertain. Per germline, CDR1 SEHNR and CDR2 FQNEAQ (reference sequence). The V gene lost 5 bases and the J gene lost 2 bases, with 6 bases spanning the gap. This CDR3 is built from 12 residues. Looking up the rest from reference TRBV7-9 and TRBJ1-2 gives the full variable domain: DTGVSQNPRHKITKRGQNVTFRCDPISEHNRLYWYRQTLGQGPEFLTYFQNEAQLEKSRLLSDRFSAERPKGSFSTLEIQRTEQGDSAMYLCASSPLNYGYTFGSGTRLTVV.

The rearrangement links TRBV18 to TRBJ1-3, with TRBD1 matching over 11 bases. In germline, CDR1 is KGHSH, CDR2 LQKENI. The V gene end was trimmed by 2 bases and the J gene end by 4 bases; junction bases not matched to a gene: 10. This CDR3 is 18 amino acids long. This chain's CDR3 is CASSPFARDRGSGNTIYF. The CDR3, as DNA: TGTGCCAGCTCACCATTCGCCCGGGACAGGGGGTCCGGAAACACCATATATTTT.

V gene TRBV5-4 combines with J gene TRBJ2-1; D not resolved. The CDR3 loop spans 14 amino acids. V was shortened by 3 bases and J by 5 bases, with 12 bases between the two germline ends. Germline CDR1 reads SGHNT; CDR2 reads YYREEE (reference sequence). The CDR3 DNA follows: TGTGCCAGCAGCTCCCTTATGGTTAACAATGAGCAGTTCTTC. It is translated as CASSSLMVNNEQFF.

The chain recombines TRBV27 with TRBJ1-3; TRBD1 is a possible D gene (6 bases). CDR3 size: 15 residues. Trimming pared 3 bases from V and 4 bases from J, leaving 13 bases between. Germline loops: CDR1 MNHEY, CDR2 SMNVEV (reference sequence). CDR3 nucleotide sequence: TGTGCCAGCAGTTTGAGGCAGGGGAAGGGAAACACCATATATTTT. It encodes CASSLRQGKGNTIYF.

The table lists this clone with a few counts. The chain recombines TRBV5-4 with TRBJ2-7, with D possibly TRBD1 on 6 matching bases. This CDR3 contains 13 residues. Trimming left V 3 bases short and J 6 bases short, with 13 bases between. CDR1 SGHNT and CDR2 YYREEE come from the germline V gene (reference sequence). The CDR3 DNA reads as TGTGCCAGCAGCTCGAGACAGGTCCCCGAGCAGTACTTC. Protein: CASSSRQVPEQYF. Combining the CDR3 with reference TRBV5-4 and TRBJ2-7 gives the whole variable domain ETGVTQSPTHLIKTRGQQVTLRCSSQSGHNTVSWYQQALGQGPQFIFQYYREEENGRGNFPPRFSGLQFPNYSSELNVNALELDDSALYLCASSSRQVPEQYFGPGTRLTVT.

The chain uses TRBV7-9 and TRBJ1-4; D remains ambiguous. Germline CDR1 is SEHNR and CDR2 is FQNEAQ (reference sequence). Trimming took 3 bases from V and 0 from J, leaving 11 bases between them. This CDR3 comprises 16 residues. The CDR3 loop reads CASSFQLTATNEKLFF. The CDR3 DNA follows: TGTGCCAGCAGCTTCCAATTGACGGCAACTAATGAAAAACTGTTTTTT.

The V gene is TRBV30, the J gene TRBJ2-7; 8 bases map to TRBD1. V was clipped by 0 bases and J by 4 bases; unmatched bases: 8. The CDR3 has 15 amino acids. Per germline, CDR1 GTSNPN and CDR2 SVGIG (reference sequence). The CDR3 sequence: CAWSVEGRGPYEQYF. Written as DNA, the CDR3 is TGTGCCTGGAGTGTAGAGGGCAGGGGGCCGTACGAGCAGTACTTC.

The rearrangement uses TRBV18 and TRBJ1-2; no firm D call. The CDR3 loop spans 13 amino acids. CDR1 and CDR2 (germline): KGHSH, LQKENI. V was shortened by 2 bases and J by 4 bases, with 8 bases between the two germline ends. The CDR3 DNA reads as TGTGCCAGCTCACCAGAACGGAGCTATGGCTACACCTTC. This encodes CASSPERSYGYTF.

The genes are TRBV4-1 and TRBJ2-7, with 9 bases lining up with TRBD2. CDR1 is MGHRA and CDR2 is YSYEKL in the germline V gene. The CDR3 is made up of 16 amino acids. With 6 bases clipped from V and 0 bases from J, the junction kept 9 bases outside the gene matches. The CDR3 is CASSDSGGSLSYEQYF. CDR3 nucleotide sequence: TGCGCCAGCAGTGATAGCGGGGGTTCTCTCTCCTACGAGCAGTACTTC.

The rearrangement joins TRBV30 to TRBJ1-5; D unresolved. Germline loops: CDR1 GTSNPN, CDR2 SVGIG (reference sequence). Trimming left V 3 bases short and J 4 bases short, with 10 bases between. The CDR3 is 13 amino acids. The CDR3 spells CAWRRSSNQPQHF. DNA for the CDR3: TGTGCCTGGAGGCGAAGTAGTAATCAGCCCCAGCATTTT.

This CDR3 is CACGVGVGIGGYTF. The DNA for the CDR3 is TGTGCCTGCGGTGTAGGCGTCGGAATTGGGGGCTACACCTTC. The V call is TRBV30, the J call TRBJ1-2, with unresolved D. The length of the CDR3 is 14 residues. With 6 bases removed from V and 8 bases from J, the gap between germline ends came to 22 bases. Germline V gene sequence: CDR1 GTSNPN, CDR2 SVGIG (reference sequence).

This chain connects TRBV24-1 to TRBJ2-5; 7 nucleotides match TRBD2. This CDR3 is built from 17 residues. Germline lookup yields CDR1 KGHDR and CDR2 SFDVKD. V was clipped by 1 base and J by 3 bases; unmatched bases: 10. CDR3: CATSDFSGREWEETQYF. CDR3 DNA: TGTGCCACCAGTGATTTTTCAGGGAGGGAATGGGAAGAGACCCAGTACTTC.

V and J are TRBV10-1 and TRBJ2-2; no definite D call. The CDR3 contains 14 residues. Looked up from germline, CDR1 is WNHNN and CDR2 is SYGVQD (reference sequence). Between the trimmed V and J ends, which lost 0 bases and 12 bases, there was a span of 14 bases. CDR3 protein: CASSESPGAKKLFF. The CDR3 region has the DNA TGCGCCAGCAGTGAGTCGCCAGGCGCTAAGAAGCTGTTTTTT.

This chain links TRBV19 with TRBJ1-5, with TRBD1 matching over 10 bases. This CDR3 region has 17 residues. The V segment lost 5 bases and the J segment 6 bases; nucleotides outside the gene matches: 13. Germline loops: CDR1 LNHDA, CDR2 SQIVND (reference sequence). CDR3 loop: CASSHHRDRGPFQPQHF. CDR3 nucleotide sequence: TGTGCCAGTAGTCATCACCGGGACAGGGGTCCGTTTCAGCCCCAGCATTTT.

CDR3 in amino acids: CASSQLIGRLTDTQYF. CDR3 DNA sequence: TGTGCCAGCAGTCAATTAATCGGACGTCTGACAGATACGCAGTATTTT. The chain employs TRBV27 and TRBJ2-3; no clear D. There are 16 residues in the CDR3. Between the trimmed V and J ends, which lost 5 bases and 3 bases, there was a span of 18 bases. Germline CDR1 reads MNHEY; CDR2 reads SMNVEV (reference sequence).